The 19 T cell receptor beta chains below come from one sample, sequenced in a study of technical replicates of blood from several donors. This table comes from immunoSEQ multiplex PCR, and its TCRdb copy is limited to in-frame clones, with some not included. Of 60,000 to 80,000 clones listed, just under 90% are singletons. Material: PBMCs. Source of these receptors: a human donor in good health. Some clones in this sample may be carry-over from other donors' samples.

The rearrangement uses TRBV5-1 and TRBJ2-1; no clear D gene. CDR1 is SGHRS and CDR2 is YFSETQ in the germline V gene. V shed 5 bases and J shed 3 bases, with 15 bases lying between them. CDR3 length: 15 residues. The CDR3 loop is CASSANSQIYNEQFF. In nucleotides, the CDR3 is TGCGCCAGCAGTGCGAACAGCCAAATCTACAATGAGCAGTTCTTC.

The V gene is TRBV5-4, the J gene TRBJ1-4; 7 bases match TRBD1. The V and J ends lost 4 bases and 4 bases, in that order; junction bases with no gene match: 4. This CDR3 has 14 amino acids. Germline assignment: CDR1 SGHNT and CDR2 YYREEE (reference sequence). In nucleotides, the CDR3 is TGTGCCAGCAGCCTGGACAGGATTAATGAAAAACTGTTTTTT. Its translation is CASSLDRINEKLFF. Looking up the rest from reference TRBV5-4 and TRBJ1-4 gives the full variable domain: ETGVTQSPTHLIKTRGQQVTLRCSSQSGHNTVSWYQQALGQGPQFIFQYYREEENGRGNFPPRFSGLQFPNYSSELNVNALELDDSALYLCASSLDRINEKLFFGSGTQLSVL.

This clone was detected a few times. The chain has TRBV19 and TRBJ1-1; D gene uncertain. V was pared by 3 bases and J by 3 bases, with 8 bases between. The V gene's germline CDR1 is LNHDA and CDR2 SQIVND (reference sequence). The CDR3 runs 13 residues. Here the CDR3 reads CASSIIRYTEAFF. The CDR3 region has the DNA TGTGCCAGTAGTATTATCCGTTACACTGAAGCTTTCTTT.

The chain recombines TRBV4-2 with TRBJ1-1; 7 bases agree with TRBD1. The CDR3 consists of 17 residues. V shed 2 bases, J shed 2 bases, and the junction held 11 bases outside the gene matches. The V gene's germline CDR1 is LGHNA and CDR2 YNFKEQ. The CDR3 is CASSQLKTGWGNTEAFF. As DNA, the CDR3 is TGTGCCAGCAGCCAACTAAAGACAGGGTGGGGTAACACTGAAGCTTTCTTT.

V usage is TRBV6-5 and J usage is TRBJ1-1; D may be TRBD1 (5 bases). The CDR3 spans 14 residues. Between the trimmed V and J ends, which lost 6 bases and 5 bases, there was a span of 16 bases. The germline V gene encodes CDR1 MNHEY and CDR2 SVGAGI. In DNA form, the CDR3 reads TGTGCCAGCAGCAACCAGGGTCTGGGGACTGAAGCTTTCTTT. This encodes CASSNQGLGTEAFF.

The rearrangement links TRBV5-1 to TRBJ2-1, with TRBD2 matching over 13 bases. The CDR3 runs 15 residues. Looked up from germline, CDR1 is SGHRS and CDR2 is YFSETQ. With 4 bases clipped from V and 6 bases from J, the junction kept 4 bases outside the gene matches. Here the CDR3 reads CASSPTSGRSNEQFF. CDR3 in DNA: TGCGCCAGCAGCCCGACTAGCGGGAGGTCCAATGAGCAGTTCTTC.

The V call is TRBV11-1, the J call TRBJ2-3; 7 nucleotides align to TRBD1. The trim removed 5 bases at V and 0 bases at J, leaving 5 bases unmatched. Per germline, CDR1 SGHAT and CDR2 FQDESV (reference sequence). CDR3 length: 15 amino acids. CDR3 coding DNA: TGTGCCAGCAGCACGACAGGGCTTAGCACAGATACGCAGTATTTT. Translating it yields CASSTTGLSTDTQYF.

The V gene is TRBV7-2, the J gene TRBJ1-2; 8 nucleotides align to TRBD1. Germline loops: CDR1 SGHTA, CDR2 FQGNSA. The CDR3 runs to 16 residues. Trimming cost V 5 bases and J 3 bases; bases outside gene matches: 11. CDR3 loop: CASSIRQGLRDYGYTF. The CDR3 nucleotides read TGTGCCAGCAGCATAAGACAGGGGCTAAGGGACTATGGCTACACCTTC.

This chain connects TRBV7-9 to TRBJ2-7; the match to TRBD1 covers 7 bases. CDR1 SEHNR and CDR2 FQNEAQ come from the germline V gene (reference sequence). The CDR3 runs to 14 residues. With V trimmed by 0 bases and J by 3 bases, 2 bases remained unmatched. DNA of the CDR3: TGTGCCAGCAGCTTAGCCCGGGACAGCTACGAGCAGTACTTC. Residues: CASSLARDSYEQYF.

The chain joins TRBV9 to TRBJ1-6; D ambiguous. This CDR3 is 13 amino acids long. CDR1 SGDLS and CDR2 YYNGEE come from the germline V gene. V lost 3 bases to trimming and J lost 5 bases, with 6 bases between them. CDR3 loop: CASSELNNSPLHF. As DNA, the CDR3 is TGTGCCAGCAGCGAGCTGAATAATTCACCCCTCCACTTT.

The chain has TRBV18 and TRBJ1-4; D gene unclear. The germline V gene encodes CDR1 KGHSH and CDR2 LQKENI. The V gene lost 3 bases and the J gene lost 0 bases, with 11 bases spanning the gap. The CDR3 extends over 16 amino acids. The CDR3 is CASSPRAPSTNEKLFF. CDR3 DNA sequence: TGTGCCAGCTCACCGCGGGCCCCCTCAACTAATGAAAAACTGTTTTTT. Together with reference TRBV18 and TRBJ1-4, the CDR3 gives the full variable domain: NAGVMQNPRHLVRRRGQEARLRCSPMKGHSHVYWYRQLPEEGLKFMVYLQKENIIDESGMPKERFSAEFPKEGPSILRIQQVVRGDSAAYFCASSPRAPSTNEKLFFGSGTQLSVL.

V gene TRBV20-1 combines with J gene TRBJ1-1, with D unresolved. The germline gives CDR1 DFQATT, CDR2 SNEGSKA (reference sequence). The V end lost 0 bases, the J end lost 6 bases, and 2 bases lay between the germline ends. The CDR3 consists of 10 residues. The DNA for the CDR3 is TGCAGTGCTAGAGACGCTGAAGCTTTCTTT. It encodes CSARDAEAFF.

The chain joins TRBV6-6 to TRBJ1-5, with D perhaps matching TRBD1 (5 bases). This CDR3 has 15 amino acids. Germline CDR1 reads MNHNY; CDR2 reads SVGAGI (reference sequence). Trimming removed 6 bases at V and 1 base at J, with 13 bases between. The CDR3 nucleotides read TGTGCCAGCAGGGGAGGGGTCGCGAGCAATCAGCCCCAGCATTTT. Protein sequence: CASRGGVASNQPQHF.

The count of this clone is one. CDR3 sequence reads: CASSTRTVGPQGANVLTF. DNA of the CDR3: TGTGCCAGCAGCACCCGGACAGTTGGACCCCAGGGGGCCAACGTCCTGACTTTC. This chain joins TRBV5-4 and TRBJ2-6; TRBD1 is a possible D gene (6 bases). Trimming took 4 bases from V and 4 from J, leaving 21 bases between them. The CDR3 consists of 18 residues. CDR1 and CDR2 from the germline V gene are SGHNT and YYREEE (reference sequence).

The chain's CDR3 is CASSQDRGYRETQYF. For the CDR3, the DNA is TGTGCCAGCAGCCAAGACAGGGGTTATCGAGAGACCCAGTACTTC. The V call is TRBV14, the J call TRBJ2-5; weak D call: TRBD1 (6 bases). Germline V CDR1 and CDR2: SGHDN, FVKESK. CDR3 length: 15 residues. Trimming took 0 bases from V and 4 from J, leaving 12 bases between them.

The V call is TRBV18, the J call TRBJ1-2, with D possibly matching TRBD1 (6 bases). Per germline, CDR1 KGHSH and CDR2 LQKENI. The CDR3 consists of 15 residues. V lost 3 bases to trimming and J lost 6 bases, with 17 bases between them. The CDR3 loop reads CASSPGASAGNGYTF. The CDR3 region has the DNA TGTGCCAGCTCACCGGGGGCTTCGGCAGGGAATGGCTACACCTTC.

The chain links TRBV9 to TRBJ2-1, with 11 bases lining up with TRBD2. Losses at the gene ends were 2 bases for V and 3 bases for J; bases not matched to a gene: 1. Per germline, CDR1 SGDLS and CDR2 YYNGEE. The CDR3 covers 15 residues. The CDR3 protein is CASSVLAGGYNEQFF. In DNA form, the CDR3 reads TGTGCCAGCAGCGTCCTAGCGGGAGGCTACAATGAGCAGTTCTTC.

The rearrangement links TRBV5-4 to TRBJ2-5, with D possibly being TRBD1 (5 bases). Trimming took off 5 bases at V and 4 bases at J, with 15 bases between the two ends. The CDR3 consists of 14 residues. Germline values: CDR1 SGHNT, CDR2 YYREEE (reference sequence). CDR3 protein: CASRSRGVGETQYF. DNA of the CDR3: TGTGCCAGCAGGTCTAGGGGCGTCGGAGAGACCCAGTACTTC.

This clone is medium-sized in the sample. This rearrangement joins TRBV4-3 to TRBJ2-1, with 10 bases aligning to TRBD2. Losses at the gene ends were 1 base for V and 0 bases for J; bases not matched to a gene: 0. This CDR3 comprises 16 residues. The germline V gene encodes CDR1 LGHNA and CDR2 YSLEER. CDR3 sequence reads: CASSQGLAGSYNEQFF. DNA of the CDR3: TGCGCCAGCAGCCAAGGACTAGCGGGCTCCTACAATGAGCAGTTCTTC.